One and the same sample provided the 26 T cell receptor beta chains below, sequenced in a study of OX40 agonist ivuxolimab in advanced cancers. Sequencing was performed with immunoSEQ multiplex PCR; in TCRdb, only in-frame clones are kept and a portion is missing. The sample comprises roughly 30,000 clones, 60% to 75% of which are singletons, and 12% rests with the top ten. Here the sequenced sample was CD4+ or CD8+ T cells sorted from blood, taken in a trial of the OX40 agonist ivuxolimab. The receptors derive from an adult with an advanced solid tumor such as melanoma, head and neck, liver or kidney cancer.

The chain combines TRBV4-3 with TRBJ1-2; 9 nucleotides match TRBD1. Germline V CDR1 and CDR2: LGHNA, YSLEER. The CDR3 length is 15 residues. V lost 0 bases to trimming and J lost 7 bases; unmatched junction nucleotides: 6. CDR3 amino acids: CASSQEQGARTGYTF. The DNA for the CDR3 is TGCGCCAGCAGCCAAGAACAGGGGGCGCGTACTGGCTACACCTTC.

The chain links TRBV5-1 to TRBJ2-1, with D tentatively TRBD1 or TRBD2 (6 bases each). The V and J ends lost 4 bases and 0 bases respectively, with 8 bases between them. Germline V CDR1 and CDR2: SGHRS, YFSETQ. The CDR3 extends over 14 amino acids. CDR3 loop: CASSPGASYNEQFF. For the CDR3, the DNA is TGCGCCAGCAGCCCGGGGGCCTCCTACAATGAGCAGTTCTTC.

J is TRBJ2-5 and V is TRBV5-1, with D hard to call. Trimming shortened V by 0 bases and J by 5 bases, and 11 bases separated the two germline ends. Germline V CDR1 and CDR2: SGHRS, YFSETQ. The length of the CDR3 is 14 residues. The CDR3 DNA follows: TGCGCCAGCAGCTTGGACCGTCCGCGGGAGACCCAGTACTTC. Its translation: CASSLDRPRETQYF.

The V gene is TRBV4-2, the J gene TRBJ2-3, with 14 bases aligning to TRBD2. This CDR3 is built from 17 residues. Germline V gene lookup returns CDR1 LGHNA and CDR2 YNFKEQ. Trimming cost V 4 bases and J 3 bases; bases outside gene matches: 6. Here the CDR3 DNA reads TGTGCCAGCAGCCGAAGACTAGCGGGGGGGATAACAGATACGCAGTATTTT. This sequence encodes CASSRRLAGGITDTQYF.

V and J are TRBV27 and TRBJ2-2; D is undetermined. The V and J ends lost 5 bases and 1 base respectively, with 11 bases between them. CDR1 is MNHEY, CDR2 SMNVEV, per germline (reference sequence). This CDR3 region has 15 residues. CDR3 residues: CASSRAWGNTGELFF. Written as DNA, the CDR3 is TGTGCCAGCAGTCGCGCATGGGGGAACACCGGGGAGCTGTTTTTT.

This clone was detected a few times. This chain joins TRBV5-1 and TRBJ2-1, with D possibly TRBD1 on 8 matching bases. Germline CDR1 SGHRS, CDR2 YFSETQ. Trimming took off 4 bases at V and 4 bases at J, with 15 bases between the two ends. The CDR3 contains 15 residues. CDR3 residues: CASSTGQGGYNEQFF. In nucleotides, the CDR3 is TGCGCCAGCAGCACAGGACAGGGAGGGTACAATGAGCAGTTCTTC.

The rearrangement joins TRBV5-1 to TRBJ2-2; weak D call: TRBD1 (7 bases). V was shortened by 6 bases and J by 3 bases, with 15 bases between the two germline ends. The CDR3 consists of 15 residues. Per germline, CDR1 SGHRS and CDR2 YFSETQ. CDR3 amino acids: CASKEGASDTGELFF. The CDR3 DNA is TGCGCCAGCAAGGAGGGGGCCTCCGACACCGGGGAGCTGTTTTTT.

The chain links TRBV27 to TRBJ1-5, with D tentatively TRBD1 (6 bases). The CDR3 loop spans 14 amino acids. Germline V lookup: CDR1 MNHEY, CDR2 SMNVEV (reference sequence). The V gene lost 3 bases and the J gene lost 7 bases, with 13 bases spanning the gap. CDR3 residues: CASSFQGKGQPQHF. CDR3 coding DNA: TGTGCCAGCAGTTTTCAGGGGAAGGGGCAGCCCCAGCATTTT.

This clone appeared a few times. V usage is TRBV6-1 and J usage is TRBJ1-6; possibly TRBD1 for D (6 bases). The CDR3 runs to 15 residues. V was trimmed by 3 bases and J by 5 bases, leaving 11 bases between them. Germline lookup yields CDR1 MNHNS and CDR2 SASEGT. In DNA form, the CDR3 reads TGTGCCAGCAGTGAGATGGGGGCCGATAATTCACCCCTCCACTTT. Amino acids: CASSEMGADNSPLHF.

The chain links TRBV30 to TRBJ1-4; no definite D call. Trimming cost V 0 bases and J 0 bases, with 11 bases left between them. Germline assignment: CDR1 GTSNPN and CDR2 SVGIG (reference sequence). The CDR3 is made up of 16 amino acids. CDR3: CAWSVGGFPTNEKLFF. CDR3 nucleotide sequence: TGTGCCTGGAGTGTTGGAGGCTTCCCAACTAATGAAAAACTGTTTTTT.

The gene calls are TRBV5-1 and TRBJ1-6, with 10 bases that match TRBD1. In germline, CDR1 is SGHRS, CDR2 YFSETQ. The CDR3 extends over 16 amino acids. The junction had 9 bases not matched to a gene; V was cut back by 5 bases and J by 7 bases. CDR3 sequence reads: CASRDARDRGNSPLHF. DNA of the CDR3: TGCGCCAGCAGAGATGCGAGGGACAGGGGAAATTCACCCCTCCACTTT.

The chain links TRBV7-8 to TRBJ2-7; TRBD1 agrees at 7 bases. The V and J ends lost 3 bases and 7 bases, in that order; junction bases with no gene match: 6. Germline V gene sequence: CDR1 SGHVS, CDR2 FQNEAQ. There are 13 residues in the CDR3. CDR3 coding DNA: TGTGCCAGCAGCTTCGGGACAGCTCGGGAGCAGTACTTC. This translates into CASSFGTAREQYF.

This rearrangement joins TRBV27 to TRBJ1-1, with TRBD1 as a possible D gene (5 bases). The CDR3 runs 12 residues. V lost 8 bases to trimming and J lost 5 bases, with 12 bases between them. The germline gives CDR1 MNHEY, CDR2 SMNVEV (reference sequence). The CDR3 loop is CASVGVGTEAFF. Here the CDR3 DNA reads TGTGCCAGCGTGGGGGTAGGGACTGAAGCTTTCTTT.

The chain links TRBV5-1 to TRBJ1-1, with TRBD1 matching over 9 bases. The J segment lost 11 bases and the V segment lost 1 base, leaving 9 bases of the junction unmatched. The length of the CDR3 is 14 residues. CDR1 is SGHRS and CDR2 is YFSETQ in the germline V gene. CDR3: CASSLTGGNPLAFF. The CDR3 nucleotides read TGCGCCAGCAGCTTGACAGGGGGCAATCCGTTGGCTTTCTTT. Combining the CDR3 with reference TRBV5-1 and TRBJ1-1 gives the whole variable domain KAGVTQTPRYLIKTRGQQVTLSCSPISGHRSVSWYQQTPGQGLQFLFEYFSETQRNKGNFPGRFSGRQFSNSRSEMNVSTLELGDSALYLCASSLTGGNPLAFFGQGTRLTVV.

This clone was recorded only once. The chain couples TRBV2 to TRBJ2-7; D remains ambiguous. The CDR3 has 13 residues. The germline gives CDR1 SNHLY, CDR2 FYNNEI. V lost 7 bases to trimming and J lost 0 bases, with 10 bases between them. In DNA, the CDR3 is TGTGCCAGCACCCCACCTAGCTCCTACGAGCAGTACTTC. Protein: CASTPPSSYEQYF.

This clone was counted a few times. This chain connects TRBV7-9 to TRBJ1-6; TRBD1 agrees at 7 bases. This CDR3 contains 15 residues. Trimming cost V 0 bases and J 9 bases; bases outside gene matches: 5. Germline V gene sequence: CDR1 SEHNR, CDR2 FQNEAQ (reference sequence). The CDR3 DNA reads as TGTGCCAGCAGCTTAGCCGGGACAGCAAGTTCACCCCTCCACTTT. Residues: CASSLAGTASSPLHF.

In this sample, this clone turned up once. The chain employs TRBV11-2 and TRBJ1-2; D is uncertain. The CDR3 covers 13 residues. V lost 4 bases and J lost 2, with 8 bases in between. The germline V gene has CDR1 SGHAT and CDR2 FQNNGV. The CDR3, as DNA: TGTGCCAGCAGCTCACGACAAAACTATGGCTACACCTTC. Translated: CASSSRQNYGYTF.

The V and J genes are TRBV20-1 and TRBJ1-1; D is ambiguous. Germline values: CDR1 DFQATT, CDR2 SNEGSKA (reference sequence). This CDR3 has 11 amino acids. V lost 3 bases, J lost 6 bases, and 8 bases lay in between. This chain's CDR3 is CSASSGPEAFF. For the CDR3, the DNA is TGCAGTGCTAGCAGTGGCCCTGAAGCTTTCTTT.

Notes on this clone: Its ends do not fully match the called genes, so a read error is possible. The V gene is TRBV12-5, the J gene TRBJ1-3, with D unclear. The CDR3 totals 12 residues. Per germline, CDR1 LGHNT and CDR2 FRNRAP. The CDR3 region has the DNA TGTGCTAGTGGTTTGGATTTATACACCGTATATTTT. It yields the protein CASGLDLYTVYF.

Points on this clone: One end of the junction does not line up with germline, which may come from a read error. The V gene is TRBV19, the J gene TRBJ2-3; 8 nucleotides match TRBD1. CDR1 and CDR2 from the germline V gene are LNHDA and SQIVND (reference sequence). There are 19 residues in the CDR3. CDR3 coding DNA: TGTGCCAGTAGTACGAGGACAGGGCTCCTACCTACTTCCACAAATACGCAGTATTTT. Amino acids: CASSTRTGLLPTSTNTQYF.

CDR3 protein: CASSLVAGAYEQYF. In nucleotides, the CDR3 is TGTGCCAGCAGCTTAGTAGCAGGGGCTTACGAGCAGTACTTC. The V call is TRBV11-2, the J call TRBJ2-7; D is perhaps TRBD1 (6 bases). V lost 1 base and J lost 4, with 11 bases in between. This CDR3 region has 14 residues. Per germline, CDR1 SGHAT and CDR2 FQNNGV.

This chain joins TRBV7-2 and TRBJ1-5, with 7 bases identical to TRBD1. Germline V gene sequence: CDR1 SGHTA, CDR2 FQGNSA. J gave up 5 bases and V 2 bases, and 9 bases lay outside the gene matches. This CDR3 contains 16 residues. Here the CDR3 reads CASSLKVGTADQPQHF. In nucleotides, the CDR3 is TGTGCCAGCAGCTTAAAAGTCGGGACAGCCGATCAGCCCCAGCATTTT.

The chain uses TRBV7-9 and TRBJ1-2, with 7 bases aligning to TRBD1. The germline V gene has CDR1 SEHNR and CDR2 FQNEAQ (reference sequence). The CDR3 covers 15 residues. The junction had 12 bases not matched to a gene; V was cut back by 5 bases and J by 6 bases. The DNA for the CDR3 is TGTGCCAGCAGCCCGCCGGGGAGGGGGCTTGATGGCTACACCTTC. It yields the protein CASSPPGRGLDGYTF.

This clone was observed a handful of times. This chain uses TRBV2 with TRBJ2-5; TRBD2 aligns across 9 bases. Germline CDR1 SNHLY, CDR2 FYNNEI. With 4 bases clipped from V and 5 bases from J, the junction kept 5 bases outside the gene matches. The CDR3 covers 14 residues. The CDR3 is CASSVGGGDETQYF. DNA of the CDR3: TGTGCCAGCAGTGTGGGCGGGGGGGACGAGACCCAGTACTTC.

This clone has more than one count but fewer than ten. The V and J genes are TRBV11-3 and TRBJ2-1; 9 positions agree with TRBD1. This CDR3 contains 16 residues. V trimming: 5 bases; J trimming: 3 bases; junction bases outside the gene matches: 8. In germline, CDR1 is SGHNT, CDR2 YENEEA. In DNA, the CDR3 is TGTGCCAGCAGCCCCTCCGGGACAGGGAACTACAATGAGCAGTTCTTC. It specifies CASSPSGTGNYNEQFF.

In this sample, this clone turned up a few times. The rearrangement joins TRBV30 to TRBJ1-1; D is unclear. The V gene lost 4 bases and the J gene lost 0 bases, with 6 bases spanning the gap. The CDR3 covers 12 residues. Germline CDR1 and CDR2: GTSNPN and SVGIG (reference sequence). As DNA, the CDR3 is TGTGCCTGGAATTGGATGAACACTGAAGCTTTCTTT. This translates into CAWNWMNTEAFF.